The rows below give T cell receptor beta chains drawn from one sample of a study of post-analysis software for immune sequencing data. TCRdb reprocessed the PCR reads via MiXCR and lists one record per CDR3 protein. In the table there are about 800,000 distinct CDR3 sequences, 25% to 30% of which are singletons. The specimen sequenced was blood. These TCRs come from a girl between 5 and 17 years old with multiple sclerosis. Both conserved end residues are part of each CDR3. A D gene is named only where the DNA matches it firmly. Where a row states a size, it is once, few, many or the class of an expanded clone; other rows omit it.

abundance	d_gene	j_gene	v_gene	CDR3aa	CDR3nt
NA	NA	TRBJ2-1	TRBV6-5	CASSQPTGRAEQFF	TGTGCCAGCAGTCAACCGACAGGGAGGGCTGAGCAGTTCTTC
few	NA	TRBJ1-2	TRBV29-1	CSASGTDIYGYTF	TGCAGCGCTTCCGGGACGGATATTTATGGCTACACCTTC
few	TRBD2	TRBJ2-7	TRBV12-3/TRBV12-4	CASRTSGAYEQYF	TGTGCCAGCAGGACTAGCGGGGCCTACGAGCAGTACTTC
NA	NA	TRBJ1-5	TRBV7-9	CASSSTDYSNQPQHF	TGTGCCAGCAGTTCGACGGATTATAGCAATCAGCCCCAGCATTTT
NA	NA	TRBJ1-4	TRBV7-6	CASSSSGGNEKLFF	TGTGCCAGCAGCTCCAGCGGGGGGAATGAAAAACTGTTTTTT
few	NA	TRBJ2-5	TRBV18	CASSPGDLKTQYF	TGTGCCAGCTCACCTGGCGATCTCAAGACCCAGTACTTC
NA	NA	TRBJ2-6	TRBV5-1	CASSLGNRVNSGANVLTF	TGCGCCAGCAGCTTGGGCAACAGGGTCAACTCTGGGGCCAACGTCCTGACTTTC
once	NA	TRBJ2-3	TRBV28	CASSLSGGQLDTDTQYF	TGTGCCAGCAGTTTATCCGGCGGGCAGCTAGACACAGATACGCAGTATTTT
NA	NA	TRBJ2-3	TRBV12-3/TRBV12-4	CASSAPNRGGADTQYF	TGTGCCAGCAGTGCCCCGAACAGGGGGGGAGCAGATACGCAGTATTTT
few	NA	TRBJ1-5	TRBV2	CASRRGSGTNQPQHF	TGTGCCAGCAGGAGAGGTTCAGGGACGAATCAGCCCCAGCATTTT
NA	NA	TRBJ2-7	TRBV28	CASRIPLNPFEQYF	TGTGCCAGCAGGATACCACTTAATCCCTTCGAGCAGTACTTC
few	NA	TRBJ1-5	TRBV6-4	CASSDPPKQGNNQPQHF	TGTGCCAGCAGTGACCCCCCTAAACAGGGTAACAATCAGCCCCAGCATTTT
NA	TRBD2	TRBJ2-7	TRBV4-3	CTSSQFAGGSGEREQYF	TGCACCAGCAGCCAATTCGCGGGAGGGTCCGGGGAGCGAGAGCAGTACTTC
NA	TRBD1	TRBJ1-2	TRBV5-1	CASSLDETGTTGYTF	TGCGCCAGCAGCTTGGATGAGACAGGGACGACTGGCTACACCTTC
many	TRBD2	TRBJ2-7	TRBV10-3	CAISQSGGGPYEQYF	TGTGCCATCAGTCAAAGCGGGGGGGGCCCCTACGAGCAGTACTTC
few	NA	TRBJ1-5	TRBV28	CASTWGIHQPQHF	TGTGCCAGCACGTGGGGGATACATCAGCCCCAGCATTTT
few	TRBD1	TRBJ1-2	TRBV27	CASSITGGGYGYTF	TGTGCCAGCAGCATCACAGGGGGCGGCTATGGCTACACCTTC
NA	NA	TRBJ2-5	TRBV5-1	CASSLGATSSGETQYF	TGCGCCAGCAGCTTGGGGGCTACATCCAGCGGAGAGACCCAGTACTTC
few	NA	TRBJ1-5	TRBV2	CASSEYRAGQPQHF	TGTGCCAGCAGTGAATATAGGGCAGGACAGCCCCAGCATTTT
NA	NA	TRBJ2-1	TRBV7-9	CASSPLLGQNPEGTPKQFF	TGTGCCAGCAGCCCCCTCCTGGGACAAAACCCGGAAGGGACTCCCAAGCAGTTCTTC
NA	NA	TRBJ2-1	TRBV12-3/TRBV12-4	CASSLKAGTTGNEQFF	TGTGCCAGCAGTCTAAAGGCCGGGACGACTGGGAATGAGCAGTTCTTC
NA	NA	TRBJ2-2	TRBV5-5	CASSGTYTGELFF	TGTGCCAGCAGCGGGACTTACACCGGGGAGCTGTTTTTT
few	NA	TRBJ1-2	TRBV7-8	CASSSREGNYGYTF	TGTGCCAGCAGCTCAAGGGAGGGAAACTATGGCTACACCTTC
once	TRBD1	TRBJ2-3	TRBV6-1	CASRGRRDRGFTDTQYF	TGTGCCAGCAGGGGGAGGAGGGACAGGGGATTCACAGATACGCAGTATTTT
NA	TRBD1	TRBJ2-5	TRBV2	CASSEALRQGETQYF	TGTGCCAGCAGTGAAGCCCTTAGACAGGGAGAGACCCAGTACTTC
NA	NA	TRBJ2-5	TRBV7-6	CASSLTLWETQYF	TGTGCCAGCAGCCTAACGCTGTGGGAGACCCAGTACTTC
many	NA	TRBJ2-7	TRBV6-6	CASSRADYEQYF	TGTGCCAGCAGTAGGGCGGACTACGAGCAGTACTTC
NA	TRBD1	TRBJ2-1	TRBV5-1	CASSPGGQDKEQFF	TGCGCCAGCAGCCCAGGGGGACAGGACAAAGAGCAGTTCTTC
NA	NA	TRBJ2-1	TRBV29-1	CSVQGSRVGEQFF	TGCAGCGTTCAGGGGTCCCGGGTCGGAGAGCAGTTCTTC
few	NA	TRBJ2-3	TRBV20-1	CSARTGLGTDTQYF	TGCAGTGCTAGAACGGGGCTGGGGACAGATACGCAGTATTTT
many	TRBD2	TRBJ2-1	TRBV7-8	CASSYFGQTSGGTQFF	TGTGCCAGCAGCTATTTCGGGCAGACTAGCGGGGGTACCCAGTTCTTC